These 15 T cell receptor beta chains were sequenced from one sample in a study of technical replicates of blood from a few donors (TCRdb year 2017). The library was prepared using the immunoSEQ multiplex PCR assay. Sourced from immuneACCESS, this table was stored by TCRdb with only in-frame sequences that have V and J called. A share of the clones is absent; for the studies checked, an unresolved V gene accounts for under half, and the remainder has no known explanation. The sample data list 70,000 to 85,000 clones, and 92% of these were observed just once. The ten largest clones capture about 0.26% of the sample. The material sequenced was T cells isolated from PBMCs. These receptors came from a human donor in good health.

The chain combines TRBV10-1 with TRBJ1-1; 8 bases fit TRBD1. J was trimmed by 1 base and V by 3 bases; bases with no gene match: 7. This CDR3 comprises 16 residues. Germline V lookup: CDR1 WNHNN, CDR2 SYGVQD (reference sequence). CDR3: CASSDQGADGNTEAFF. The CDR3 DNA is TGCGCCAGCAGTGATCAGGGGGCCGATGGGAACACTGAAGCTTTCTTT.

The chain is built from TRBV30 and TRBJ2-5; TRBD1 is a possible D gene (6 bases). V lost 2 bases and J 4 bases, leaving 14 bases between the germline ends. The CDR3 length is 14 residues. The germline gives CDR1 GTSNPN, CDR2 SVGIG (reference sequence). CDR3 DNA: TGTGCCTGGAGTAAGGGGGTCCAAAGAGAGACCCAGTACTTC. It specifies CAWSKGVQRETQYF. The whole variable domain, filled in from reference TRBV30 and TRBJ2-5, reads SQTIHQWPATLVQPVGSPLSLECTVEGTSNPNLYWYRQAAGRGLQLLFYSVGIGQISSEVPQNLSASRPQDRQFILSSKKLLLSDSGFYLCAWSKGVQRETQYFGPGTRLLVL.

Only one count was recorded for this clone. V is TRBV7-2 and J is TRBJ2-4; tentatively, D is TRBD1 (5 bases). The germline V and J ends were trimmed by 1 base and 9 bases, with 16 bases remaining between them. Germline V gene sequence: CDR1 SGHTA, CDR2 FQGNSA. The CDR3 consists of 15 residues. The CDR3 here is CASSLVPGRWAIQYF. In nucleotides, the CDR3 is TGTGCCAGCAGCTTAGTGCCAGGGCGCTGGGCCATTCAGTACTTC.

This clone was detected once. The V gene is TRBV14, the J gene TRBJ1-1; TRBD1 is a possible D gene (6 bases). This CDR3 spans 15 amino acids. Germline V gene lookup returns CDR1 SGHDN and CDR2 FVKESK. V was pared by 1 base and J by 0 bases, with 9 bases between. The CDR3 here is CASSQVGGMNTEAFF. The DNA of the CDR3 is TGTGCCAGCAGCCAAGTAGGGGGAATGAACACTGAAGCTTTCTTT.

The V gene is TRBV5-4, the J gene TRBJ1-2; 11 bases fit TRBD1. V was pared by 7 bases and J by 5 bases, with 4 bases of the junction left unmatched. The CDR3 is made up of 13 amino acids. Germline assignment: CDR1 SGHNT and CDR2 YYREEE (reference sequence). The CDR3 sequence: CASLRDRGYGYTF. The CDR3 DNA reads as TGTGCCAGCCTCCGGGACAGGGGGTATGGCTACACCTTC.

The CDR3 reads CATLGGDGYEQYF. The CDR3 bases are TGTGCCACCCTTGGGGGGGATGGCTACGAGCAGTACTTC. The chain links TRBV28 to TRBJ2-7, with 7 bases identical to TRBD2. Per the germline V gene, CDR1 is MDHEN and CDR2 is SYDVKM. V lost 10 bases and J lost 3; bases outside the gene matches: 9. The CDR3 is 13 residues long.

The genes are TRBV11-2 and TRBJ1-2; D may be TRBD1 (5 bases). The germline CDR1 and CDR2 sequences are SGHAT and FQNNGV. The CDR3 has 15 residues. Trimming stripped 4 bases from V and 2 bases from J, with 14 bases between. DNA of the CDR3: TGTGCCAGCAGCTCCCACCCCGGGGGAAACTATGGCTACACCTTC. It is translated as CASSSHPGGNYGYTF. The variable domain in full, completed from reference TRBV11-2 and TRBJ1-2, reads EAGVAQSPRYKIIEKRQSVAFWCNPISGHATLYWYQQILGQGPKLLIQFQNNGVVDDSQLPKDRFSAERLKGVDSTLKIQPAKLEDSAVYLCASSSHPGGNYGYTFGSGTRLTVV.

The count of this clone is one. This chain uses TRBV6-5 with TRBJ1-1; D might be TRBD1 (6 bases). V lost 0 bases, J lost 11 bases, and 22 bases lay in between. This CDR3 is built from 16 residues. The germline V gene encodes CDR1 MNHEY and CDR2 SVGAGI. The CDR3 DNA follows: TGTGCCAGCAGTTACTCCCGGGGGCCCGGGGGGGATGATGCTTTCTTT. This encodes CASSYSRGPGGDDAFF.

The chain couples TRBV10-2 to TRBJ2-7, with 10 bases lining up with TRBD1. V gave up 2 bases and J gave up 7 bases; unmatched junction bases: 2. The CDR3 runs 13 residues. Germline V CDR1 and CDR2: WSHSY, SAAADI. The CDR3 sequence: CASSERDRGEQYF. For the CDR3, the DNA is TGCGCCAGCAGTGAGAGGGACAGGGGAGAGCAGTACTTC.

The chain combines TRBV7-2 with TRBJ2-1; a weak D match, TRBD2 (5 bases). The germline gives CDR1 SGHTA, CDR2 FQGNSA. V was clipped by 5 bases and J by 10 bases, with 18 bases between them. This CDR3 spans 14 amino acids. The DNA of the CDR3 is TGTGCCAGCAGCGAGGGCGGTTCCGACGGGGAGCAGTTCTTC. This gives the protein CASSEGGSDGEQFF.

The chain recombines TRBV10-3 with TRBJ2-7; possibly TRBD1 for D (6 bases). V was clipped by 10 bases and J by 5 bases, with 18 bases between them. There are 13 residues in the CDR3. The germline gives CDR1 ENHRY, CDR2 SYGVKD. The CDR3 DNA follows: TGTGCCACCATGGGGGCCCTTGGTAACGAGCAGTACTTC. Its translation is CATMGALGNEQYF.

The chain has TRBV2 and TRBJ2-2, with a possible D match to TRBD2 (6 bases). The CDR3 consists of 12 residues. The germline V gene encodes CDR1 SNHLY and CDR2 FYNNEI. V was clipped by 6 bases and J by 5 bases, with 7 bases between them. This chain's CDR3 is CASRGTTGELFF. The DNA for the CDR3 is TGTGCCAGCAGGGGGACTACCGGGGAGCTGTTTTTT. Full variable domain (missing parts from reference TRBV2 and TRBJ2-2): EPEVTQTPSHQVTQMGQEVILRCVPISNHLYFYWYRQILGQKVEFLVSFYNNEISEKSEIFDDQFSVERPDGSNFTLKIRSTKLEDSAMYFCASRGTTGELFFGEGSRLTVL.

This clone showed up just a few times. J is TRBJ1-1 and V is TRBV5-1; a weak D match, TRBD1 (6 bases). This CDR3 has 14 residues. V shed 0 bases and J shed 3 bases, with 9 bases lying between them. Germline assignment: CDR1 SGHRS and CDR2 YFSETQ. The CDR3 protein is CASSLAEGDTEAFF. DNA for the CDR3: TGCGCCAGCAGCTTGGCCGAGGGGGACACTGAAGCTTTCTTT.

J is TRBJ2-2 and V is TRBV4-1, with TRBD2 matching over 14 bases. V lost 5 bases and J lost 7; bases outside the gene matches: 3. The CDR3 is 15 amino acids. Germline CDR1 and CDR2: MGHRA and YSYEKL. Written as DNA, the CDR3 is TGCGCCAGCAGCAGGGGACTAGCGGGAGTCGGGGAGCTGTTTTTT. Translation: CASSRGLAGVGELFF.

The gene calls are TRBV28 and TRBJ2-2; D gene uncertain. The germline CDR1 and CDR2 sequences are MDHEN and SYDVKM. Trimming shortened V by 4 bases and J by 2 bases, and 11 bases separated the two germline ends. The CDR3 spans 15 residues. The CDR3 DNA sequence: TGTGCCAGCAGTTCTTTCGCGAAAAACACCGGGGAGCTGTTTTTT. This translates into CASSSFAKNTGELFF.